This T cell receptor (beta chain) originates from a study of T cells in Graves' hyperthyroidism and ophthalmopathy (dated by TCRdb to about 2019). Turning to the overall study: Peripheral blood was sampled at the time of initial diagnosis, prior to any treatment. Following sampling, methimazole starting at 30 mg daily was given to hyperthyroidism patients, and high-dose intravenous methylprednisolone was given to ophthalmopathy patients. TCR Vbeta CDR3 sequencing of some 140 peripheral blood samples (approximately 44 ophthalmopathy, about 74 hyperthyroidism and some 17 progressor patients) is reported in the paper. To identify TCR V-J signatures that set the groups apart, the researchers used a discovery cohort of about a hundred patients, made up of 40 to 45 with Graves' ophthalmopathy and about 55 with stable Graves' hyperthyroidism. The 75 to 100 discovery patients were divided at random into training and test sets in a 7:3 ratio. In over five Graves' hyperthyroidism patients, the study also compared T-cell repertoires from thyroid tissue with T-cell repertoires from blood. Prospective prediction of ophthalmopathy was tested in an independent validation cohort consisting of 18 to 20 hyperthyroidism patients and 15 or so patients who later progressed to ophthalmopathy. Overall study results and their limits: In cross-validation, a model built on a 13 V-J signature told ophthalmopathy apart from stable hyperthyroidism with less than 90% sensitivity and approximately 84% specificity, and in testing the same model reached 80%/75%. In validation, the model predicted progression to ophthalmopathy with 55% to 71% sensitivity and less than 80% specificity, a median of roughly seven months before onset. Most expanded thyroid clonotypes (frequency above 0.001) were also detected in blood, a finding suggesting that blood repertoires may reflect thyroid immune responses. No statistical method was used to set the sample size in advance, and investigators knew the group allocation.

Trimming at the junction amounts to 5 bases on V and 5 bases on J, and the germline ends lie 12 bases apart. The CDR3 contains 13 residues, cysteine and phenylalanine counted. The entry retains the CDR3 DNA only, 39 bases that are in frame from base 1. The germline V gene encodes CDR1 MDHEN and CDR2 SYDVKM. Amplification of TCR beta CDR3 regions was carried out from RNA transcripts. The first round of RT-PCR for the TCR CDR3 was performed with the HTBI primer set and the Qiagen OneStep RT-PCR kit. A second multiplex PCR round built the libraries, followed by size selection and purification. The libraries were sequenced on an Illumina HiSeq2000 using paired-end 100 bp reads. The authors' pipeline ran thus. SOAPnuke was used to process the raw data, throwing out any read that contained adapters or uncalled bases, had a mean Phred below 15, or lacked an exact constant-primer or identifier match. COPE v1.2.5 was used to merge the high-quality paired reads, and each unique nucleotide sequence was defined as a clonotype. MiTCR v1.1 was used to align clonotypes to the IMGT TRBV, TRBD and TRBJ reference segments. The analysis was restricted to V-J combinations with a frequency above 0.0001, which together covered 99.2% of the repertoires. The TCS score was defined as F50 (clonal expansion) divided by E x V (chaos), with BLOSUM62-based TCRdist calculated between CDR3 peptides within each V-J. Welch's t-statistics and random forest reduced around 550 V-J features to about 12, which were used in a naive Bayes classifier (R e1071). The public reads were reanalyzed by TCRdb: fastp trimming at Q25, MiXCR alignment, in-frame beta chains only. Under each unique CDR3 protein, matching rows form one entry showing the most common genes and DNA. The V and J calls and clone size come from TCRdb's table, not from the authors' own analysis. This sample is represented by about 270,000 distinct CDR3 sequences; over 20% of them were singletons. The ten largest clones add up to approximately 35% of the sample.

As concerns this clonotype: Its antigen is still unknown. The input lacks base qualities; no much larger clone sits a single base away.

Ophthalmopathy patients had moderately to severely active disease, with a Clinical Activity Score of 3 or more, a NOSPECS grade of 4 or more, and a disease duration of less than 3 months. Exclusion was applied to patients with uncontrolled infections, other autoimmune diseases, pregnancy or lactation. Diagnoses relied on clinical symptoms, serum thyroxine and TRAb, thyroid ultrasound and orbital computed tomography. Ficoll-Paque density gradient centrifugation was used to isolate PBMCs from 8 to 10 ml of fresh peripheral blood. Trizol reagent was used to extract total RNA, and RNA quality was then checked on an Agilent 2100 Bioanalyzer.

The rearrangement combines TRBV28 with TRBJ1-1; a weak D assignment points to TRBD1 (5 bases agree). This receptor was identified in a woman in her 40s with Graves' ophthalmopathy. The sequencing sample was made of blood. CDR3 sequence: CASSPLSGTEAFF. The DNA is TGTGCCAGCAGTCCCCTCTCAGGGACTGAAGCTTTCTTT.